Following are 7 T cell receptor beta chains from one sample sequenced in a study of blood T cell repertoires in COVID-19. Only in-frame clones appear in the TCRdb table, and some are missing; sequencing was by immunoSEQ multiplex PCR. The sample lists roughly 270,000 clones, 85% occurring once. Sequencing input: PBMCs or T cells enriched from blood (not recorded which). All receptors come from a woman in her forties or fifties who had recovered from COVID-19.

CDR3 coding DNA: TGTGCCAGCAGCAAAGGGGACAACTCTGGAAACACCATATATTTT. This translates into CASSKGDNSGNTIYF. This rearrangement joins TRBV21-1 to TRBJ1-3; TRBD1 is the table's D call, not checked against the DNA. TRBV21-1 is flagged as a pseudogene. The CDR3 is 15 residues long.

The rearrangement uses TRBV11-3 and TRBJ2-5; a weak D match, TRBD1 (6 bases). The CDR3 has 15 amino acids. The germline V gene has CDR1 SGHNT and CDR2 YENEEA. V dropped 1 base and J dropped 3 bases, with 12 bases sitting between them. The CDR3 coding sequence is TGTGCCAGCAGCTTAGGTGGGACACCAAAAGAGACCCAGTACTTC. Protein product: CASSLGGTPKETQYF.

V is TRBV6-5 and J is TRBJ2-3, with 8 positions matching TRBD2. V gave up 6 bases and J gave up 6 bases; unmatched junction bases: 11. The germline V gene has CDR1 MNHEY and CDR2 SVGAGI. The CDR3 covers 15 residues. CDR3 coding DNA: TGTGCCAGCAGACTCCCGGGACTAGTGCTGGATACGCAGTATTTT. It specifies CASRLPGLVLDTQYF.

The sample holds one count of this clone. V usage is TRBV5-4 and J usage is TRBJ1-5, with 11 positions matching TRBD1. Germline V gene lookup returns CDR1 SGHNT and CDR2 YYREEE (reference sequence). The CDR3 covers 15 residues. V lost 4 bases and J lost 4; bases outside the gene matches: 4. The CDR3 nucleotides read TGTGCCAGCAGCGCCGGGACAGGGGGAAATCAGCCCCAGCATTTT. This gives the protein CASSAGTGGNQPQHF. Full variable domain (outside the CDR3, taken from reference TRBV5-4 and TRBJ1-5): ETGVTQSPTHLIKTRGQQVTLRCSSQSGHNTVSWYQQALGQGPQFIFQYYREEENGRGNFPPRFSGLQFPNYSSELNVNALELDDSALYLCASSAGTGGNQPQHFGDGTRLSIL.

The genes are TRBV19 and TRBJ2-7; 10 bases match TRBD2. The CDR3 runs 16 residues. Germline lookup yields CDR1 LNHDA and CDR2 SQIVND (reference sequence). Trimming cost V 3 bases and J 4 bases; bases outside gene matches: 9. CDR3 residues: CASSMGLARYEYEQYF. CDR3 DNA sequence: TGTGCCAGTAGTATGGGACTAGCGAGATACGAGTACGAGCAGTACTTC. Full variable domain (rest looked up from reference TRBV19 and TRBJ2-7): DGGITQSPKYLFRKEGQNVTLSCEQNLNHDAMYWYRQDPGQGLRLIYYSQIVNDFQKGDIAEGYSVSREKKESFPLTVTSAQKNPTAFYLCASSMGLARYEYEQYFGPGTRLTVT.

This chain uses TRBV6-5 with TRBJ1-2; no clear D. Trimming left V 4 bases short and J 4 bases short, with 13 bases between. CDR3 length: 14 amino acids. Germline values: CDR1 MNHEY, CDR2 SVGAGI. DNA of the CDR3: TGTGCCAGCAGTTCCCCCTGGTCCGGCTATGGCTACACCTTC. Protein: CASSSPWSGYGYTF.

This chain joins TRBV5-6 and TRBJ2-5, with D perhaps matching TRBD2 (6 bases). Trimming took off 4 bases at V and 5 bases at J, with 15 bases between the two ends. Germline V gives CDR1 SGHDT, CDR2 YYEEEE. The CDR3 covers 14 residues. The CDR3 reads CASSGGGPIETQYF. In nucleotides, the CDR3 is TGTGCCAGCAGCGGAGGAGGGCCGATTGAGACCCAGTACTTC.